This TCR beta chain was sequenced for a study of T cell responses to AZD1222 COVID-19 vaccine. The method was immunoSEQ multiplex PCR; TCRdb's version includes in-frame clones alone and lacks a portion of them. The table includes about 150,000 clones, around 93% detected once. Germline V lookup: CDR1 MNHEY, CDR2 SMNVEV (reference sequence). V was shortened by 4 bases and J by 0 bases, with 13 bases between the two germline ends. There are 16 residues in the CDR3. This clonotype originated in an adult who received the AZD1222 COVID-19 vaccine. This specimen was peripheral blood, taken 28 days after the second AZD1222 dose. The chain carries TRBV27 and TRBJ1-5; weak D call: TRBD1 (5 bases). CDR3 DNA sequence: TGTGCCAGCAGTTATACCAGTGGGGGTAGCAATCAGCCCCAGCATTTT. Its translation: CASSYTSGGSNQPQHF.